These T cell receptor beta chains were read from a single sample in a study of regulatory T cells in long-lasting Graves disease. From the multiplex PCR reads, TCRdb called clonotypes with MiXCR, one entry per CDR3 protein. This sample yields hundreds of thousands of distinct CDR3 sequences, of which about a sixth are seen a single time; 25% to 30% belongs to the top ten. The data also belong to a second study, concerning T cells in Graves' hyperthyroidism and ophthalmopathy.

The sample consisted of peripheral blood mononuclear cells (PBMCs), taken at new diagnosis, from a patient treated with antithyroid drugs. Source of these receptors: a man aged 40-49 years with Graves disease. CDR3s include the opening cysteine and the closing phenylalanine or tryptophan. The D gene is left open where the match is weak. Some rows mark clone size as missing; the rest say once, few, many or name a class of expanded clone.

CDR3nt: TGTGCCAGCAGCTTAGCCCGGGTCCTACATGAGCAGTTCTTC
CDR3aa: CASSLARVLHEQFF
v_gene: TRBV7-2
d_gene: -
j_gene: TRBJ2-1
abundance: -

CDR3nt: TGTGCCAGCGGGCCTAGGCGTGGCAAGACTAATGAAAAACTGTTTTTT
CDR3aa: CASGPRRGKTNEKLFF
v_gene: TRBV28
d_gene: -
j_gene: TRBJ1-4
abundance: many

CDR3nt: TGTGCCTGGGGTACAACTAATGAAAAACTGTTTTTT
CDR3aa: CAWGTTNEKLFF
v_gene: TRBV30
d_gene: -
j_gene: TRBJ1-4
abundance: many

CDR3nt: TGTGCCAGCACTCCGAGTATACTCACTGAAGCTTTCTTT
CDR3aa: CASTPSILTEAFF
v_gene: TRBV28
d_gene: -
j_gene: TRBJ1-1
abundance: -

CDR3nt: TGTGCCAGCAGCTTAGTTTTTTCGGCAGGGGTTTCCTACGAGCAGTACTTC
CDR3aa: CASSLVFSAGVSYEQYF
v_gene: TRBV11-2
d_gene: -
j_gene: TRBJ2-7
abundance: -

CDR3nt: TGCGCCAGCAGCTTTGGGACAGGGGGCTCTGAAGCTTTCTTT
CDR3aa: CASSFGTGGSEAFF
v_gene: TRBV5-1
d_gene: TRBD1
j_gene: TRBJ1-1
abundance: few

CDR3nt: TGTGCCAGCAGTCCTCCCCTCGACAGCGAGCAGTACTTC
CDR3aa: CASSPPLDSEQYF
v_gene: TRBV6-1
d_gene: -
j_gene: TRBJ2-7
abundance: many

CDR3nt: TGTGCCAGCAGCTTTGAGGGGGGTGCCGAGACCCAGTACTTC
CDR3aa: CASSFEGGAETQYF
v_gene: TRBV7-9
d_gene: -
j_gene: TRBJ2-5
abundance: many

CDR3nt: TGTGCCAGCAGCGCTGGACAGTCCGAGCAGTACTTC
CDR3aa: CASSAGQSEQYF
v_gene: TRBV28
d_gene: -
j_gene: TRBJ2-7
abundance: many

CDR3nt: TGTGCCAGCAGCCCGCCAGGCCCTTATGGCTACACCTTC
CDR3aa: CASSPPGPYGYTF
v_gene: TRBV7-9
d_gene: -
j_gene: TRBJ1-2
abundance: -

CDR3nt: TGTGCCAGCAGCACGGGACTAGCGGGGGGTCGCCGGAATGAGCAGTTCTTC
CDR3aa: CASSTGLAGGRRNEQFF
v_gene: TRBV7-9
d_gene: TRBD2
j_gene: TRBJ2-1
abundance: few

CDR3nt: TGTGCCTGGAGTGCCCCTGGGGCCAACGTCCTGATTTTC
CDR3aa: CAWSAPGANVLIF
v_gene: TRBV30
d_gene: -
j_gene: TRBJ2-6
abundance: -

CDR3nt: TGTGCCAGCAGCTTGGACGGCTCCTACAATGAGCAGTTCTTC
CDR3aa: CASSLDGSYNEQFF
v_gene: TRBV5-4
d_gene: -
j_gene: TRBJ2-1
abundance: few

CDR3nt: TGTGCCAGCAGCGTAGGGGGACAGGATTCGTACGAGCAGTACTTC
CDR3aa: CASSVGGQDSYEQYF
v_gene: TRBV9
d_gene: TRBD1
j_gene: TRBJ2-7
abundance: few

CDR3nt: TGCGCCAGCAAGGACAATAAGAACACTGAAGCTTTCTTT
CDR3aa: CASKDNKNTEAFF
v_gene: TRBV5-1
d_gene: -
j_gene: TRBJ1-1
abundance: many

CDR3nt: TGCAGTGCGAATAAGCTGGGCCCGCGCGCCGGGGAGCTGTTTTTT
CDR3aa: CSANKLGPRAGELFF
v_gene: TRBV20-1
d_gene: -
j_gene: TRBJ2-2
abundance: many

CDR3nt: TGCAGTGCTGTCCCGGGCCCGGAGACCCAGTACTTC
CDR3aa: CSAVPGPETQYF
v_gene: TRBV20-1
d_gene: -
j_gene: TRBJ2-5
abundance: -

CDR3nt: TGTGCCAGCAGCGTCGGGCCTGGCGGCTATGGCTACACCTTC
CDR3aa: CASSVGPGGYGYTF
v_gene: TRBV11-2
d_gene: -
j_gene: TRBJ1-2
abundance: many

CDR3nt: TGTGCCAGCAGTTTATCAGGGGGGTGGGCTGAAGCTTTCTTT
CDR3aa: CASSLSGGWAEAFF
v_gene: TRBV27
d_gene: -
j_gene: TRBJ1-1
abundance: many

CDR3nt: TGTGCCAGCAGCCAACATCAAGCAGATTCACCCCTCCACTTT
CDR3aa: CASSQHQADSPLHF
v_gene: TRBV14
d_gene: -
j_gene: TRBJ1-6
abundance: -

CDR3nt: TGTGCCAGCAGGCGACTAGCGGGGGGCCTGTACAATGAGCAGTTCTTC
CDR3aa: CASRRLAGGLYNEQFF
v_gene: TRBV6-1
d_gene: TRBD2
j_gene: TRBJ2-1
abundance: -

CDR3nt: TGTGCCAGCAGCGTTGGCGGGGTTAGGGTGGGTGAGCAGTTCTTC
CDR3aa: CASSVGGVRVGEQFF
v_gene: TRBV9
d_gene: -
j_gene: TRBJ2-1
abundance: many

CDR3nt: TGCAGCGTTGAAGATACCGGCTGGACACAAGAGACCCAGTACTTC
CDR3aa: CSVEDTGWTQETQYF
v_gene: TRBV29-1
d_gene: -
j_gene: TRBJ2-5
abundance: many

CDR3nt: TGCGCCAGCACCCGGGGGAGCTCCTATAATTCACCCCTCCACTTT
CDR3aa: CASTRGSSYNSPLHF
v_gene: TRBV5-1
d_gene: -
j_gene: TRBJ1-6
abundance: -

CDR3nt: TGTGCCTGGAGTTCTACAGGGGGCCCCTATAATGAGCAGTTCTTC
CDR3aa: CAWSSTGGPYNEQFF
v_gene: TRBV30
d_gene: TRBD1
j_gene: TRBJ2-1
abundance: many

CDR3nt: TGTGCCAGCAGCGTAGGCAGCGGGGGGACCCAAGAGACCCAGTACTTC
CDR3aa: CASSVGSGGTQETQYF
v_gene: TRBV9
d_gene: TRBD2
j_gene: TRBJ2-5
abundance: many

CDR3nt: TGTGCCAGCAAAAAGAGAACAGGGCGGTACTATAGCACAGATACGCAGTATTTT
CDR3aa: CASKKRTGRYYSTDTQYF
v_gene: TRBV27
d_gene: -
j_gene: TRBJ2-3
abundance: few

CDR3nt: TGTGCCTGGGATGACATCCTCACTCACGAGCAGTACTTC
CDR3aa: CAWDDILTHEQYF
v_gene: TRBV30
d_gene: -
j_gene: TRBJ2-7
abundance: -

CDR3nt: TGCGCCAGCAGCTACCGGGACACCACCTACGAGCAGTACTTC
CDR3aa: CASSYRDTTYEQYF
v_gene: TRBV5-1
d_gene: -
j_gene: TRBJ2-7
abundance: few

CDR3nt: TGTGCCCGCAGCCAACTCACCGGGGAGCTGTTTTTT
CDR3aa: CARSQLTGELFF
v_gene: TRBV14
d_gene: -
j_gene: TRBJ2-2
abundance: -

CDR3nt: TGTGCCAGCAGTTACAGACAGGGCACTGAAGCTTTCTTT
CDR3aa: CASSYRQGTEAFF
v_gene: TRBV6-5
d_gene: TRBD1
j_gene: TRBJ1-1
abundance: -

CDR3nt: TGTGCCAGCAGCTTGGAGATTTCACCCCTCCACTTT
CDR3aa: CASSLEISPLHF
v_gene: TRBV5-6
d_gene: -
j_gene: TRBJ1-6
abundance: -

CDR3nt: TGTGCCAGCAGTCCCAGTTACACGGAATACGAGCAGTACTTC
CDR3aa: CASSPSYTEYEQYF
v_gene: TRBV27
d_gene: -
j_gene: TRBJ2-7
abundance: many

CDR3nt: TGTGCCAGCAGTTACGACATGGGCTACGAGCAGTACTTC
CDR3aa: CASSYDMGYEQYF
v_gene: TRBV6-2/TRBV6-3
d_gene: -
j_gene: TRBJ2-7
abundance: many

CDR3nt: TGCGCCAGCAGCTTGCTAGCGGGGTCCGACACCGGGGAGCTGTTTTTT
CDR3aa: CASSLLAGSDTGELFF
v_gene: TRBV5-1
d_gene: TRBD2
j_gene: TRBJ2-2
abundance: few

CDR3nt: TGTGCCTGGAGGGGGGGGACAGGGAGCTTTCAGCCCCAGCATTTT
CDR3aa: CAWRGGTGSFQPQHF
v_gene: TRBV30
d_gene: TRBD1
j_gene: TRBJ1-5
abundance: -

CDR3nt: TGTGCCAGCAGCTGGCGGGGACAGGGTTCGGTAGCTTTCTTT
CDR3aa: CASSWRGQGSVAFF
v_gene: TRBV5-6
d_gene: TRBD1
j_gene: TRBJ1-1
abundance: many

CDR3nt: TGTGCCAGCAGCTTACGTAGCGGGGGGGGACTTTACGAGCAGTACTTC
CDR3aa: CASSLRSGGGLYEQYF
v_gene: TRBV7-2
d_gene: TRBD2
j_gene: TRBJ2-7
abundance: many

CDR3nt: TGTGCCAGCAGCCTCACGGATGGCACTGAAGCTTTCTTT
CDR3aa: CASSLTDGTEAFF
v_gene: TRBV7-9
d_gene: -
j_gene: TRBJ1-1
abundance: many

CDR3nt: TGTGCCAGCAGTGATTGGAGGTCACGACAGGGGGCTGCCGGGGAGCAGTACTTC
CDR3aa: CASSDWRSRQGAAGEQYF
v_gene: TRBV6-1
d_gene: TRBD1
j_gene: TRBJ2-7
abundance: many

CDR3nt: TGTGCCAGCAGCCTAACAGGGACTGAGACCCAGTACTTC
CDR3aa: CASSLTGTETQYF
v_gene: TRBV12-3/TRBV12-4
d_gene: -
j_gene: TRBJ2-5
abundance: many

CDR3nt: TGCAGTGCTAGAGATCCGAAGACCCGGTACTTC
CDR3aa: CSARDPKTRYF
v_gene: TRBV20-1
d_gene: -
j_gene: TRBJ2-5
abundance: -

CDR3nt: TGTGCCAGCAGCTTACTCGGAAGCGGCAATGAGCAGTTCTTC
CDR3aa: CASSLLGSGNEQFF
v_gene: TRBV7-9
d_gene: -
j_gene: TRBJ2-1
abundance: many

CDR3nt: TGCGCCAGCAGCTTGACAGGGGGCCTTAATTCACCCCTCCACTTT
CDR3aa: CASSLTGGLNSPLHF
v_gene: TRBV5-1
d_gene: TRBD1
j_gene: TRBJ1-6
abundance: many

CDR3nt: TGTGCCAGCAGTCAAGGACAGGGGGTTTCGCAGTTCTTC
CDR3aa: CASSQGQGVSQFF
v_gene: TRBV28
d_gene: TRBD1
j_gene: TRBJ2-1
abundance: few

CDR3nt: TGTGCCAGCACCCGGCAAGGGGGGGGCTACAATGAGCAGTTCTTC
CDR3aa: CASTRQGGGYNEQFF
v_gene: TRBV28
d_gene: -
j_gene: TRBJ2-1
abundance: many

CDR3nt: TGCAGCGTTGGACACCAGAACACTGAAGCTTTCTTT
CDR3aa: CSVGHQNTEAFF
v_gene: TRBV29-1
d_gene: -
j_gene: TRBJ1-1
abundance: -

CDR3nt: TGTGCCAGCAGCTTAAGCACCGGGACAGAGGTCAATGAGCAGTTCTTC
CDR3aa: CASSLSTGTEVNEQFF
v_gene: TRBV11-3
d_gene: TRBD1
j_gene: TRBJ2-1
abundance: -

CDR3nt: TGTGCCAGCAGCCTTTCCGGGACAGGGACGCTCGAGCAGTACTTC
CDR3aa: CASSLSGTGTLEQYF
v_gene: TRBV7-3
d_gene: TRBD1
j_gene: TRBJ2-7
abundance: many

CDR3nt: TGTGCCAGCAGTTATGCCCCAGATACGCAGTATTTT
CDR3aa: CASSYAPDTQYF
v_gene: TRBV6-2/TRBV6-3
d_gene: -
j_gene: TRBJ2-3
abundance: many